The T cell receptor beta chain described here comes from a study of OX40 agonist ivuxolimab in advanced cancers. Overall study context: Partial responses were observed in three patients, of whom one had hepatocellular carcinoma and two had cutaneous melanoma.

Note on this clone: Its matching antigen is unknown.

Generated by immunoSEQ multiplex PCR, the TCRdb table keeps only in-frame clones and is missing some. The sample includes about 90,000 clones, 70% to 90% seen only once; the top ten take less than 8%. The CDR3 is made up of 11 amino acids. Per the germline V gene, CDR1 is MNHEY and CDR2 is SMNVEV (reference sequence). V was shortened by 8 bases and J by 6 bases, with 9 bases between the two germline ends. Patients who had autoimmune disease history or got systemic immunosuppression were left out. Study-wide points: Relative to CD4+, CD8+ T cells held more expanded clones on average. Clonal expansion was seen in CD4+ and CD8+ blood T cells by week 6 at 0.1 to 3.0 mg/kg.

This TCR was sampled from an adult with an advanced solid tumor such as melanoma, head and neck, liver or kidney cancer. Specimen: CD4+ or CD8+ T cells sorted from blood, collected in a trial of the OX40 agonist ivuxolimab. The V gene is TRBV27, the J gene TRBJ2-3; D is unclear. In DNA, the CDR3 is TGTGCCAGCCGAATTACGGATACGCAGTATTTT. Translating it yields CASRITDTQYF.